The entry below describes one T cell receptor beta chain. The CDR3 loop spans 17 amino acids. The V gene's germline CDR1 is SGHTA and CDR2 FQGNSA. V dropped 0 bases and J dropped 2 bases, with 16 bases sitting between them. This specimen comes from a study of OX40 agonist ivuxolimab in advanced cancers. Study in general: A diagnosis of hepatocellular carcinoma, melanoma, renal cell or head and neck cancer was present in dose-escalation patients. A male proportion of about 84% was recorded, with mean age approximately 56 years and range roughly 23 to 79. In three patients, partial responses were observed, one with hepatocellular carcinoma and two with cutaneous melanoma.

Clones were read by immunoSEQ multiplex PCR, and TCRdb kept only the in-frame ones, dropping some. This sample has tens of thousands of clones, with around 82% found just once. The sample here was CD4+ or CD8+ T cells sorted from blood, taken in a trial of the OX40 agonist ivuxolimab. This TCR was recovered from an adult with an advanced solid tumor such as melanoma, head and neck, liver or kidney cancer. The rearrangement links TRBV7-2 to TRBJ1-2; no definite D call. This CDR3 reads CASSLAPGLKGNYGYTF. CDR3 DNA sequence: TGTGCCAGCAGCTTAGCCCCCGGGTTAAAGGGCAACTATGGCTACACCTTC.